The 8 T cell receptor beta chains reported below all come from one sample, sequenced in a study of regulatory T cells in long-lasting Graves disease. Sample time point: newly diagnosed GD, antithyroid drugs for less than 3 months. RNA from PBMCs was the source of the TCR library. With iRepertoire HTBI primers and Arm-PCR of CDR3 regions, TCR beta libraries were built. Via MiXCR, TCRdb re-called the multiplex PCR reads, giving one row per CDR3 protein. This sample carries 450,000 to 650,000 distinct CDR3 sequences, about 16% of them seen once, and the ten largest clones take more than 20%. This sample was shared with a second study, whose subject was T cells in Graves' hyperthyroidism and ophthalmopathy.

This specimen was peripheral blood mononuclear cells (PBMCs), taken at new diagnosis, from a patient treated with antithyroid drugs. These receptors all stem from a woman aged 35 to 60 with Graves disease.

This clonotype was counted many times. J is TRBJ1-1 and V is TRBV10-3; 9 bases are shared with TRBD1. CDR1 and CDR2 (germline): ENHRY, SYGVKD. CDR3 length: 15 residues. Trimming removed 3 bases from V and 1 base from J; junction bases left unmatched: 3. CDR3 loop: CAISDKGQGNTEAFF. CDR3 sequence (DNA): TGTGCCATCAGTGATAAGGGACAGGGGAACACTGAAGCTTTCTTT.

A few counts support this clonotype. Lacking the conserved final phenylalanine or tryptophan, this CDR3 likely reflects a read error. The chain carries TRBV3-1 and TRBJ1-5; TRBD1 matches 10 bases. This CDR3 has 16 residues. Germline values: CDR1 LGHDT, CDR2 YNNKEL (reference sequence). V dropped 1 base and J dropped 1; count of bases not matched to a gene: 1. The CDR3 spells CASSQGTGGSNQPQHS. The CDR3 nucleotides are TGTGCCAGCAGCCAAGGGACAGGGGGGAGCAATCAGCCCCAGCATTCT.

CDR3 DNA: TGTGCCAGCAGTGAAAGGGGTGTAGGGGCAGGCAATGGCTACACCTTC. It translates to CASSERGVGAGNGYTF. The chain carries TRBV25-1 and TRBJ1-2, with a weak D call TRBD1 (5 bases). This CDR3 is built from 16 residues. With 2 bases removed from V and 6 bases from J, the gap between germline ends came to 19 bases. Germline V gene sequence: CDR1 MGHDK, CDR2 SYGVNS.

This clonotype was found many times. The chain combines TRBV12-3 or TRBV12-4 with TRBJ1-2; D might be TRBD1 (5 bases). Trimming removed 3 bases at V and 8 bases at J, with 13 bases between. The CDR3 has 13 residues. CDR3 protein: CASSFSQGEGYTF. The CDR3 DNA reads as TGTGCCAGCAGTTTTTCCCAGGGTGAGGGCTACACCTTC.

This clonotype was seen ten or more times. CDR3 bases: TGTGCCACCAGCAGAGATGGTCCTACTGGTGGCTACACCTTC. Translation: CATSRDGPTGGYTF. The chain is built from TRBV15 and TRBJ1-2; no clear D. CDR1 is LNHNV and CDR2 is YYDKDF in the germline V gene (reference sequence). The CDR3 sequence is 14 residues long. The V end lost 0 bases, the J end lost 7 bases, and 12 bases lay between the germline ends.

This clonotype showed up just a few times. V is TRBV18 and J is TRBJ1-6; D might be TRBD1 (5 bases). This CDR3 is built from 15 residues. Trimming took 2 bases from V and 7 from J, leaving 12 bases between them. Germline assignment: CDR1 KGHSH and CDR2 LQKENI. CDR3 nucleotide sequence: TGTGCCAGCTCACCAATGGGGCGCAACAATTCACCCCTCCACTTT. This encodes CASSPMGRNNSPLHF.

This clonotype has a handful of counts. This chain connects TRBV12-5 to TRBJ1-3; TRBD1 might be the D (6 bases). This CDR3 contains 20 residues. The germline V gene encodes CDR1 LGHNT and CDR2 FRNRAP. The V end lost 2 bases, the J end lost 0 bases, and 23 bases lay between the germline ends. The CDR3 DNA follows: TGTGCTAGTGGTTTGACTCAACTCCCAGGTGGCAGGGGCTCTGGAAACACCATATATTTT. This gives the protein CASGLTQLPGGRGSGNTIYF.

This clonotype was counted only a few times. CDR3 loop: CASRSRWVRGAPSDTGELFF. CDR3 bases: TGTGCCAGCAGGTCACGGTGGGTGAGGGGGGCCCCTTCGGACACCGGGGAGCTGTTTTTT. The V call is TRBV6-2 or TRBV6-3, the J call TRBJ2-2, with D perhaps assigned TRBD1 or TRBD2 (6 bases each). The CDR3 loop spans 20 amino acids. V shed 6 bases and J shed 3 bases, with 29 bases lying between them. Germline V gene lookup returns CDR1 MNHEY and CDR2 SVGEGT.